Presented here are 3 T cell receptor beta chains from one specimen sequenced in a study of T cells in tumors after PD-1 blockade. TCRdb's copy holds only in-frame clones and misses some; the assay was immunoSEQ multiplex PCR. The data contain around 45,000 clones, just under 80% of them singletons. The specimen comprised PBMCs, sampled before anti-PD-1 treatment. The source is a human donor with basal cell carcinoma.

The chain uses TRBV5-1 and TRBJ2-7, with D tentatively TRBD1 or TRBD2 (5 bases each). The V and J ends lost 0 bases and 4 bases respectively, with 17 bases between them. The CDR3 runs to 16 residues. In germline, CDR1 is SGHRS, CDR2 YFSETQ. Here the CDR3 DNA reads TGCGCCAGCAGCTTGGCACTCGGGACCCATCCTTACGAGCAGTACTTC. Translated, it gives CASSLALGTHPYEQYF.

This chain connects TRBV7-9 to TRBJ1-5, with a possible D match to TRBD1 (6 bases). V dropped 1 base and J dropped 6 bases, with 13 bases sitting between them. The germline V gene encodes CDR1 SEHNR and CDR2 FQNEAQ (reference sequence). This CDR3 is 15 amino acids long. CDR3 coding DNA: TGTGCCAGCAGCTTAGAGGGGGGGGCTGGTCAGCCCCAGCATTTT. Translated, it gives CASSLEGGAGQPQHF.

This clone has more than one count but fewer than ten. V gene TRBV10-3 combines with J gene TRBJ2-3, with 8 bases lining up with TRBD2. The CDR3 covers 15 residues. Germline-derived CDR1 and CDR2 are ENHRY and SYGVKD. V shed 4 bases, J shed 3 bases, and the junction held 6 bases outside the gene matches. CDR3 coding DNA: TGTGCCATCAGTGTGGAAAGCGGGAGAACAGATACGCAGTATTTT. It translates to CAISVESGRTDTQYF.